This TCR beta chain was recorded in a study of blood T cell repertoires in COVID-19. About the study: Spain, Italy and the United States supplied samples that represented acute and convalescent COVID-19. Nucleic acid was either cDNA or gDNA, and it came from T cells, B-cell-depleted T cells, or PBMCs.

In the study's own analysis: Amplification of reference gene primers was used by the study to estimate nucleated cell counts. Method: immunoSEQ multiplex PCR; TCRdb's copy keeps in-frame clones and lacks some. The V and J calls and clone size are taken from that table; D and trimming were inferred from the DNA. The table includes under 300,000 clones, roughly four fifths detected once. With V trimmed by 0 bases and J by 1 base, 0 bases remained unmatched. Germline V gene sequence: CDR1 MNHEY, CDR2 SVGAGI. The CDR3 extends over 14 amino acids. Sequencing was performed on peripheral blood. The V gene is TRBV6-5, the J gene TRBJ2-7; 7 bases match TRBD1. The TCR sequence derives from a woman in her fifties or sixties with active or convalescent COVID-19. CDR3 DNA sequence: TGTGCCAGCAGTTACTCGGACAGGTCCTACGAGCAGTACTTC. It yields the protein CASSYSDRSYEQYF.